This section outlines one T cell receptor (beta chain) sequence together with its context. Its antigen is as yet unknown. This table comes from immunoSEQ multiplex PCR, and its TCRdb copy is limited to in-frame clones, with some not included. Altogether 150,000 to 200,000 clones are present, 85% to 95% being singletons, with the ten largest covering 10%. Germline V gives CDR1 MNHEY, CDR2 SVGEGT. V was cut by 2 bases and J by 3 bases, with 11 bases left in between. CDR3 size: 15 residues. The sample is drawn from a study of T cell responses to AZD1222 COVID-19 vaccine. The study's findings and limits: Donors were largely white British and mainly female; clonal diversity was possibly underestimated.

The starting material was peripheral blood, obtained on day 0 of AZD1222 vaccination. The TCR sequence derives from an adult in good health. The chain employs TRBV6-2 or TRBV6-3 and TRBJ1-5; weak D call: TRBD1 (5 bases). The CDR3 reads CASSYAGTTNQPQHF. In DNA, the CDR3 is TGTGCCAGCAGTTACGCCGGGACTACCAATCAGCCCCAGCATTTT.